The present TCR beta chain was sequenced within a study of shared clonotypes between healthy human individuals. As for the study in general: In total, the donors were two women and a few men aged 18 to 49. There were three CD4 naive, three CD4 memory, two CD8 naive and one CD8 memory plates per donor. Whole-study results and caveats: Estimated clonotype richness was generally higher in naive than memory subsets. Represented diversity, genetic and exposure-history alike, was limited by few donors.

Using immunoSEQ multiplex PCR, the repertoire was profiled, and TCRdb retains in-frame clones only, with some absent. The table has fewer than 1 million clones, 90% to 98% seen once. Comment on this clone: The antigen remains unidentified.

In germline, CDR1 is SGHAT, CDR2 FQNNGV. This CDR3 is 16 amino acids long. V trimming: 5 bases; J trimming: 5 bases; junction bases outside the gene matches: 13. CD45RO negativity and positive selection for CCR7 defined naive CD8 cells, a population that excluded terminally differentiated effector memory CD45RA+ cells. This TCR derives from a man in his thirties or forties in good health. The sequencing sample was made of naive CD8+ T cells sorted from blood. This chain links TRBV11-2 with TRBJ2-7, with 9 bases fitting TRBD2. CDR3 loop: CASSPDASGIFHEQYF. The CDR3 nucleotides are TGTGCCAGCAGCCCGGATGCTAGCGGGATTTTCCACGAGCAGTACTTC.